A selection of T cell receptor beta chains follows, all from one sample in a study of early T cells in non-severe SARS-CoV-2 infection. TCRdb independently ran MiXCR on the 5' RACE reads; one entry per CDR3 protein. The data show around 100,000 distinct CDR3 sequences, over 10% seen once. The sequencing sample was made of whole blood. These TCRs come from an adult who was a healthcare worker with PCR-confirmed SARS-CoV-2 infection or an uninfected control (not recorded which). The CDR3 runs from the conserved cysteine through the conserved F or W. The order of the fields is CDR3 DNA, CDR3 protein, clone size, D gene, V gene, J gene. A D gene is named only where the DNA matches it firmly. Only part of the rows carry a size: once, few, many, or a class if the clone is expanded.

cdr3_nt: TGTGCCAGTAGTATAGAGGGGACTCCTCGGGGTGAGCAGTTCTTC
cdr3_aa: CASSIEGTPRGEQFF
clone_size: .
d_call: .
v_call: TRBV19
j_call: TRBJ2-1

cdr3_nt: TGTGCCAGCAGGAAACGGACAGGTGGGACTGAAGCTTTCTTT
cdr3_aa: CASRKRTGGTEAFF
clone_size: many
d_call: TRBD1
v_call: TRBV7-2
j_call: TRBJ1-1

cdr3_nt: TGTGCCAGCAGCTACGGGGCGTTTACGGGCTACACCTTC
cdr3_aa: CASSYGAFTGYTF
clone_size: .
d_call: .
v_call: TRBV7-2
j_call: TRBJ1-2

cdr3_nt: TGTGCCAGCAGCCATCCCGGGGGAGGGGAGACCCAGTACTTC
cdr3_aa: CASSHPGGGETQYF
clone_size: many
d_call: TRBD2
v_call: TRBV7-9
j_call: TRBJ2-5

cdr3_nt: TGTGCCAGCAGCCAAGCTTGGGGACTAGCGGCACAAGAGACCCAGTACTTC
cdr3_aa: CASSQAWGLAAQETQYF
clone_size: few
d_call: TRBD2
v_call: TRBV3-1
j_call: TRBJ2-5

cdr3_nt: TGTGCCATCAGCTTAGGACACCCGCACGTCACAGATACGCAGTATTTT
cdr3_aa: CAISLGHPHVTDTQYF
clone_size: many
d_call: .
v_call: TRBV10-3
j_call: TRBJ2-3

cdr3_nt: TGTGCCAGCAGTCGTGCTGGGGCGCAAGAGACCCAGTACTTC
cdr3_aa: CASSRAGAQETQYF
clone_size: few
d_call: .
v_call: TRBV28
j_call: TRBJ2-5

cdr3_nt: TGCAGTGTTCTAGAGTCTCGCGATACGCAGTATTTT
cdr3_aa: CSVLESRDTQYF
clone_size: few
d_call: .
v_call: TRBV20-1
j_call: TRBJ2-3

cdr3_nt: TGTGCCAGCAGCATCAGGGCTCAAAGAGAGACCCAGTACTTC
cdr3_aa: CASSIRAQRETQYF
clone_size: .
d_call: .
v_call: TRBV11-2
j_call: TRBJ2-5

cdr3_nt: TGCAGTGCTAGGGGCCCACACTCTGGAAACACCATATATTTT
cdr3_aa: CSARGPHSGNTIYF
clone_size: many
d_call: .
v_call: TRBV20-1
j_call: TRBJ1-3

cdr3_nt: TGTGCCAGCAGTTCCGTCCGGGACGGCACAGATACGCAGTATTTT
cdr3_aa: CASSSVRDGTDTQYF
clone_size: many
d_call: .
v_call: TRBV27
j_call: TRBJ2-3

cdr3_nt: TGTGCCAGGTGGGGAAGTAACATGAAAACAGGGGGATGCGACTCTGAAAACACCATATATTTT
cdr3_aa: CARWGSNMKTGGCDSENTIYF
clone_size: .
d_call: TRBD1
v_call: TRBV28
j_call: TRBJ1-3

cdr3_nt: TGTGCCAGCAGTCCGGACAGGGGGTTTGGGAGTGAAGCTTTCTTT
cdr3_aa: CASSPDRGFGSEAFF
clone_size: many
d_call: TRBD1
v_call: TRBV6-5
j_call: TRBJ1-1

cdr3_nt: TGTGCCAGCAGTGACCCAGGGACTATGGAGCCCCAGCATTTT
cdr3_aa: CASSDPGTMEPQHF
clone_size: many
d_call: .
v_call: TRBV6-1
j_call: TRBJ1-5

cdr3_nt: TGTGCCAGCAGCCCTCACAGGGAATCCTACGAGCAGTACTTC
cdr3_aa: CASSPHRESYEQYF
clone_size: many
d_call: .
v_call: TRBV3-1
j_call: TRBJ2-7

cdr3_nt: TGTGCCAGCAGAACCTCCCGGGGGACTTCCTACAATGAGCAGTTCTTC
cdr3_aa: CASRTSRGTSYNEQFF
clone_size: many
d_call: .
v_call: TRBV11-2
j_call: TRBJ2-1

cdr3_nt: TGTGCCAGCAGTTACTCTCGGGGTGCTGCCACTGAAGCTTTCTTT
cdr3_aa: CASSYSRGAATEAFF
clone_size: .
d_call: .
v_call: TRBV6-6
j_call: TRBJ1-1

cdr3_nt: TGCGCCAGCAGCCAAGAGGCTTCTCGAATAAATCAGCCCCAGCATTTT
cdr3_aa: CASSQEASRINQPQHF
clone_size: many
d_call: .
v_call: TRBV4-3
j_call: TRBJ1-5

cdr3_nt: TGTGCCAGCAGTTTAGTGGCGGGAGCCGGGATTCAGTACTTC
cdr3_aa: CASSLVAGAGIQYF
clone_size: few
d_call: TRBD2
v_call: TRBV28
j_call: TRBJ2-4

cdr3_nt: TGCAGTGCTAGAGACGCCAAACAAATAACTAATGAAAAACTGTTTTTT
cdr3_aa: CSARDAKQITNEKLFF
clone_size: many
d_call: .
v_call: TRBV20-1
j_call: TRBJ1-4

cdr3_nt: TGTGCCAGCAGTGTCCGTACGGGCTCTGAAGCTTTCTTT
cdr3_aa: CASSVRTGSEAFF
clone_size: few
d_call: .
v_call: TRBV6-1
j_call: TRBJ1-1

cdr3_nt: TGTGCCAGCAGCCAAGCGTTGACACCCAATTCACCCCTCCACTTT
cdr3_aa: CASSQALTPNSPLHF
clone_size: many
d_call: .
v_call: TRBV14
j_call: TRBJ1-6

cdr3_nt: TGTGCCTGGAGTGACGGGGCCTACGAGCAGTACTTC
cdr3_aa: CAWSDGAYEQYF
clone_size: many
d_call: .
v_call: TRBV30
j_call: TRBJ2-7

cdr3_nt: TGTGCCAGCAGCTTAGCAGGGAACTATGGCTACACCTTC
cdr3_aa: CASSLAGNYGYTF
clone_size: few
d_call: .
v_call: TRBV7-6
j_call: TRBJ1-2

cdr3_nt: TGCGCCAGCAGCGGGGACCCAATCGCCCAATTAGCCAAAAACATTCAGTACTTC
cdr3_aa: CASSGDPIAQLAKNIQYF
clone_size: few
d_call: .
v_call: TRBV5-1
j_call: TRBJ2-4

cdr3_nt: TGCGCCAGCAGCTACCTGGGGGCCTCGGCAGATACGCAGTATTTT
cdr3_aa: CASSYLGASADTQYF
clone_size: .
d_call: .
v_call: TRBV5-1
j_call: TRBJ2-3

cdr3_nt: TGCGCCAGCAGTGAGCCCGGTGGCACGCAGTATTTT
cdr3_aa: CASSEPGGTQYF
clone_size: many
d_call: .
v_call: TRBV10-1
j_call: TRBJ2-3

cdr3_nt: TGTGCCAGCAGTCGGACCCAGCGCACAGATACGCAGTATTTT
cdr3_aa: CASSRTQRTDTQYF
clone_size: .
d_call: .
v_call: TRBV6-5
j_call: TRBJ2-3

cdr3_nt: TGTGCCAGCAGCCGGGAGGAGCTTGGCAGGGATGAGCAGTTCTTC
cdr3_aa: CASSREELGRDEQFF
clone_size: .
d_call: TRBD2
v_call: TRBV5-4
j_call: TRBJ2-1

cdr3_nt: TGTGCCAGCAGTTTATCCAGCGGGGCCTACGAGCAGTACTTC
cdr3_aa: CASSLSSGAYEQYF
clone_size: .
d_call: TRBD2
v_call: TRBV28
j_call: TRBJ2-7

cdr3_nt: TGCGCCAGCAAGGGGACAGGGAAAGGTGGGGCCAACGTCCTGACTTTC
cdr3_aa: CASKGTGKGGANVLTF
clone_size: .
d_call: TRBD1
v_call: TRBV5-1
j_call: TRBJ2-6

cdr3_nt: TGTGCCAGCAGCGTTAGCGGGAGCGGGGTCTACAATGAGCAGTTCTTC
cdr3_aa: CASSVSGSGVYNEQFF
clone_size: few
d_call: TRBD2
v_call: TRBV9
j_call: TRBJ2-1

cdr3_nt: TGTGCCAGTAGCCGAACGGACAGGGAGAGGTGGGAGCTGTTTTTT
cdr3_aa: CASSRTDRERWELFF
clone_size: many
d_call: TRBD1
v_call: TRBV19
j_call: TRBJ2-2

cdr3_nt: TGTGCCAGCAGGGGAACAGGGGGAGGCTACACCTTC
cdr3_aa: CASRGTGGGYTF
clone_size: many
d_call: TRBD1
v_call: TRBV2
j_call: TRBJ1-2

cdr3_nt: TGCGCCAGCAGCCAAATGGGACAGGGCAACACCGGGGAGCTGTTTTTT
cdr3_aa: CASSQMGQGNTGELFF
clone_size: .
d_call: TRBD1
v_call: TRBV4-1
j_call: TRBJ2-2

cdr3_nt: TGTGCCAGCAGTCTGACAACAGGGCGGGTCAATGAGCAGTTCTTC
cdr3_aa: CASSLTTGRVNEQFF
clone_size: many
d_call: .
v_call: TRBV28
j_call: TRBJ2-1

cdr3_nt: TGCAGTGCTAGAGATGTTAGGGCGGGAGACCAGTATTTT
cdr3_aa: CSARDVRAGDQYF
clone_size: .
d_call: TRBD2
v_call: TRBV20-1
j_call: TRBJ2-3

cdr3_nt: TGTGCCAGCAGTTTCCTCGCCGCCGGCCCCTCCTACGAGCAGTACTTC
cdr3_aa: CASSFLAAGPSYEQYF
clone_size: .
d_call: .
v_call: TRBV27
j_call: TRBJ2-7

cdr3_nt: TGCGCCAGCAGCCAAGATAGAGGTAGACGAGATACGCAGTATTTT
cdr3_aa: CASSQDRGRRDTQYF
clone_size: .
d_call: .
v_call: TRBV4-3
j_call: TRBJ2-3

cdr3_nt: TGTGCCAGCACCTGGCCAGGGGGCAACACAGATACGCAGTATTTT
cdr3_aa: CASTWPGGNTDTQYF
clone_size: .
d_call: TRBD1
v_call: TRBV28
j_call: TRBJ2-3

cdr3_nt: TGTGCCAGCAGTTTATACATCTCCGGGGGAGGGCAGTTCTTC
cdr3_aa: CASSLYISGGGQFF
clone_size: .
d_call: .
v_call: TRBV27
j_call: TRBJ2-1

cdr3_nt: TGCAGTGCCCAGGGACGGAAGGACTACGAGCAGTACTTC
cdr3_aa: CSAQGRKDYEQYF
clone_size: .
d_call: .
v_call: TRBV20-1
j_call: TRBJ2-7

cdr3_nt: TGTGCCAGCAGTCAAGGACAGGGCCGGAGTGAAGCTTTCTTT
cdr3_aa: CASSQGQGRSEAFF
clone_size: .
d_call: TRBD1
v_call: TRBV6-5
j_call: TRBJ1-1

cdr3_nt: TGTGCCAGCAACAGTTGGCCCAGCCATGGCGGGGAGCTGTTTTTT
cdr3_aa: CASNSWPSHGGELFF
clone_size: few
d_call: .
v_call: TRBV2
j_call: TRBJ2-2

cdr3_nt: TGCGCCAGCAGCTTGGCAGGCATGAACACTGAAGCTTTCTTT
cdr3_aa: CASSLAGMNTEAFF
clone_size: many
d_call: .
v_call: TRBV5-1
j_call: TRBJ1-1

cdr3_nt: TGCAGTGCTAGAGATCTTAGGACTGGGGGATCCTACGAGCAGTACTTC
cdr3_aa: CSARDLRTGGSYEQYF
clone_size: few
d_call: .
v_call: TRBV20-1
j_call: TRBJ2-7

cdr3_nt: TGTGCCAGCAGTTACTCGGGTGGGAGTGAAAAACTGTTTTTT
cdr3_aa: CASSYSGGSEKLFF
clone_size: .
d_call: .
v_call: TRBV6-5
j_call: TRBJ1-4

cdr3_nt: TGTGCCAGCAGCTCGACACTACGCTCTAGCGATGAGCAGTTCTTC
cdr3_aa: CASSSTLRSSDEQFF
clone_size: few
d_call: .
v_call: TRBV7-6
j_call: TRBJ2-1

cdr3_nt: TGTGCCAGCTCCCCCACAGGGGTAGGCAATCAGCCCCAGCATTTT
cdr3_aa: CASSPTGVGNQPQHF
clone_size: .
d_call: TRBD1
v_call: TRBV18
j_call: TRBJ1-5

cdr3_nt: TGTGCCAGCAGCCAAGACCCAGCGGGAGGTCCAGATACGCAGTATTTT
cdr3_aa: CASSQDPAGGPDTQYF
clone_size: few
d_call: TRBD2
v_call: TRBV4-2
j_call: TRBJ2-3

cdr3_nt: TGCAGCGCAGGGACCGCGTCAAACATTCAGTACTTC
cdr3_aa: CSAGTASNIQYF
clone_size: .
d_call: .
v_call: TRBV29-1
j_call: TRBJ2-4

cdr3_nt: TGTGCCAGCAGCTTTGAAGGACCCTCCTACAATGAGCAGTTCTTC
cdr3_aa: CASSFEGPSYNEQFF
clone_size: .
d_call: .
v_call: TRBV5-5
j_call: TRBJ2-1

cdr3_nt: TGCGCCAGCAGCCAAGAAAATGGTGGTTCGAGATACAATGAGCAGTTCTTC
cdr3_aa: CASSQENGGSRYNEQFF
clone_size: many
d_call: .
v_call: TRBV4-1
j_call: TRBJ2-1

cdr3_nt: TGTGCCAGCAGTGACTATGGCTACACCTTC
cdr3_aa: CASSDYGYTF
clone_size: few
d_call: .
v_call: TRBV6-1
j_call: TRBJ1-2

cdr3_nt: TGCAGTGCACGGAACCTTAGCGGGACCCTTAATGAGCAGTTCTTC
cdr3_aa: CSARNLSGTLNEQFF
clone_size: .
d_call: TRBD2
v_call: TRBV20-1
j_call: TRBJ2-1